Shown below are 11 T cell receptor beta chains from a single sample sequenced in a study of blood T cell repertoires in COVID-19. TCRdb's table, derived via immunoSEQ multiplex PCR, lists solely in-frame clones and lacks some. Here the sample spans about 200,000 clones, about 84% being singletons. Input material: peripheral blood. Receptors originate from a person aged 65-85 years with COVID-19, enrolled during active disease.

This sequence joins TRBV6-5 and TRBJ2-7; TRBD2 agrees at 9 bases. There are 15 residues in the CDR3. J lost 3 bases, V lost 7 bases, and 10 bases had no gene match. Germline CDR1 is MNHEY and CDR2 is SVGAGI. The CDR3 DNA is TGTGCCAGCAATCCCCTTAGCGGGAGACACTACGAGCAGTACTTC. Encoded protein: CASNPLSGRHYEQYF.

This clone has a single count. This chain uses TRBV7-8 with TRBJ2-1; D call uncertain. Trimming left V 1 base short and J 9 bases short, with 10 bases between. The CDR3 consists of 13 residues. CDR1 is SGHVS and CDR2 is FQNEAQ in the germline V gene. As DNA, the CDR3 is TGTGCCAGCAGCTTAGAGCGATTTGGTGAGCAGTTCTTC. Translating it yields CASSLERFGEQFF. The variable domain in full, completed from reference TRBV7-8 and TRBJ2-1, reads GAGVSQSPRYKVAKRGQDVALRCDPISGHVSLFWYQQALGQGPEFLTYFQNEAQLDKSGLPSDRFFAERPEGSVSTLKIQRTQQEDSAVYLCASSLERFGEQFFGPGTRLTVL.

V and J are TRBV5-1 and TRBJ2-3; D is unclear. CDR1 and CDR2 (germline): SGHRS, YFSETQ. The ends were cut back, 4 bases at V and 3 bases at J, with 21 bases in the middle. The CDR3 sequence is 17 residues long. CDR3 sequence reads: CASSETIVLSPTDTQYF. CDR3 nucleotide sequence: TGCGCCAGCAGCGAGACGATAGTACTATCCCCGACAGATACGCAGTATTTT.

This clone was found once. J is TRBJ2-1 and V is TRBV5-4; 10 bases line up with TRBD1. This CDR3 comprises 15 residues. Trimming removed 4 bases from V and 3 bases from J; junction bases left unmatched: 4. Germline V gives CDR1 SGHNT, CDR2 YYREEE (reference sequence). The CDR3 DNA reads as TGTGCCAGCAGCCCGGGACAGGGGATCTACAATGAGCAGTTCTTC. Residues: CASSPGQGIYNEQFF. The full variable domain, its missing parts supplied by reference TRBV5-4 and TRBJ2-1, is ETGVTQSPTHLIKTRGQQVTLRCSSQSGHNTVSWYQQALGQGPQFIFQYYREEENGRGNFPPRFSGLQFPNYSSELNVNALELDDSALYLCASSPGQGIYNEQFFGPGTRLTVL.

This chain connects TRBV5-1 to TRBJ1-2; D is perhaps TRBD1 (5 bases). V was cut by 4 bases and J by 0 bases, with 10 bases left in between. CDR1 is SGHRS, CDR2 YFSETQ, per germline. This CDR3 has 14 amino acids. The CDR3 loop reads CASSVGGANYGYTF. In DNA form, the CDR3 reads TGCGCCAGCAGCGTGGGGGGAGCTAACTATGGCTACACCTTC.

J is TRBJ1-5 and V is TRBV27; D is possibly TRBD1 (5 bases). Germline CDR1 MNHEY, CDR2 SMNVEV (reference sequence). V lost 8 bases and J 4 bases, leaving 15 bases between the germline ends. The length of the CDR3 is 14 residues. CDR3 DNA: TGTGCCAGCCGCGCGGGGACGCCTAATCAGCCCCAGCATTTT. As protein: CASRAGTPNQPQHF.

This clone was detected only once. The V call is TRBV28, the J call TRBJ2-3, with D possibly being TRBD1 (5 bases). Germline-derived CDR1 and CDR2 are MDHEN and SYDVKM. The CDR3 is 14 residues long. V was cut by 5 bases and J by 2 bases, with 11 bases left in between. The CDR3 nucleotides are TGTGCCAGCAGTCAACAGGTGCCCACAGATACGCAGTATTTT. Its translation: CASSQQVPTDTQYF.

J is TRBJ2-3 and V is TRBV7-2; D gene uncertain. V was shortened by 1 base and J by 6 bases, with 8 bases between the two germline ends. The CDR3 has 13 amino acids. Germline assignment: CDR1 SGHTA and CDR2 FQGNSA. CDR3 loop: CASSLGALDTQYF. In DNA, the CDR3 is TGTGCCAGCAGCTTAGGAGCCCTGGATACGCAGTATTTT. Combining the CDR3 with reference TRBV7-2 and TRBJ2-3 gives the whole variable domain GAGVSQSPSNKVTEKGKDVELRCDPISGHTALYWYRQSLGQGLEFLIYFQGNSAPDKSGLPSDRFSAERTGGSVSTLTIQRTQQEDSAVYLCASSLGALDTQYFGPGTRLTVL.

The gene calls are TRBV19 and TRBJ1-2; possible D gene TRBD1, 6 bases. Germline CDR1 is LNHDA and CDR2 is SQIVND (reference sequence). V lost 6 bases and J lost 1, with 27 bases in between. The CDR3 has 19 residues. CDR3 region: CASRTLIPGHGELNYGYTF. The CDR3 coding sequence is TGTGCCAGTAGAACCTTGATTCCGGGACACGGAGAACTTAACTATGGCTACACCTTC.

The DNA for the CDR3 is TGTGCCACTAGGGTCCAGGGAGAGACCCAGTACTTC. Translating gives CATRVQGETQYF. The gene calls are TRBV2 and TRBJ2-5; a weak D match, TRBD1 (5 bases). Trimming shortened V by 10 bases and J by 4 bases, and 13 bases separated the two germline ends. This CDR3 comprises 12 residues. Germline CDR1 is SNHLY and CDR2 is FYNNEI.

The chain couples TRBV6-4 to TRBJ1-1; possible D gene TRBD1, 5 bases. V lost 4 bases and J lost 1, with 13 bases in between. The CDR3 has 15 residues. CDR1 and CDR2 (germline): MRHNA, SNTAGT. The CDR3 DNA follows: TGTGCCAGCAGTGTGTTTGCAGGACAGAACACTGAAGCTTTCTTT. Translation: CASSVFAGQNTEAFF.